This T cell receptor beta chain was captured in a study of radiotherapy plus CTLA-4 blockade in lung cancer. Study information: Overall, roughly 18% of patients showed an objective response, while 31% attained disease control.

The germline gives CDR1 LNHDA, CDR2 SQIVND (reference sequence). The CDR3 is 14 amino acids. The V and J ends lost 4 bases and 4 bases, in that order; junction bases with no gene match: 4. Regarding the study as a whole: In blood, early T cell clone dynamics reportedly predicted response best, together with interferon-beta. In blood, after radiotherapy plus ipilimumab, tumor-derived TCR clones expanded.

Clones were read by immunoSEQ multiplex PCR, and TCRdb kept only the in-frame ones, dropping some. The repertoire holds 81,000 or so clones, 60% to 85% seen once, with 20% to 25% in the top ten. Concerning this clone: The antigen is undetermined.

The clonotype was recovered from a human donor with non-small cell lung cancer whose response to radiotherapy plus ipilimumab could not be evaluated. Some clones in this sample may be carry-over from other donors' samples. The sample consisted of peripheral blood, taken from a patient treated with radiotherapy plus ipilimumab. This chain connects TRBV19 to TRBJ2-7, with 10 positions matching TRBD1. DNA of the CDR3: TGTGCCAGTAGTACGGGGGACAGGGGTTACGAGCAGTACTTC. It translates to CASSTGDRGYEQYF.